One T cell receptor beta chain is described in this entry. Grouping used clinical history reported by participants in a survey and questionnaire. This sample was taken from a study of blood T cell repertoires in COVID-19. For the study at large: Sources were T cells, B-cell-depleted T cells, or PBMCs; the material itself was cDNA or gDNA.

In the source study's methods: Reference gene primer amplification gave estimated nucleated cell counts. Sequenced by immunoSEQ multiplex PCR; TCRdb stores in-frame clones only, minus some. V and J calls and clone size are given by that table; D and trimming were obtained from the DNA. This sample yields about 250,000 clones, of which about 87% are seen a single time; 2.5% to 3% belongs to the top ten. Germline V gene data show CDR1 as SGDLS and CDR2 as YYNGEE. The CDR3 runs 15 residues. The ends were cut back, 0 bases at V and 1 base at J, with 10 bases in the middle. The rearrangement uses TRBV9 and TRBJ2-5; weak D call: TRBD2 (5 bases). The clonotype was recovered from a woman aged 45-59 years who had recovered from COVID-19. Input material: PBMCs or T cells enriched from blood (not recorded which). CDR3 loop: CASSVEAGSQETQYF. CDR3 DNA sequence: TGTGCCAGCAGCGTAGAGGCGGGCAGCCAAGAGACCCAGTACTTC.